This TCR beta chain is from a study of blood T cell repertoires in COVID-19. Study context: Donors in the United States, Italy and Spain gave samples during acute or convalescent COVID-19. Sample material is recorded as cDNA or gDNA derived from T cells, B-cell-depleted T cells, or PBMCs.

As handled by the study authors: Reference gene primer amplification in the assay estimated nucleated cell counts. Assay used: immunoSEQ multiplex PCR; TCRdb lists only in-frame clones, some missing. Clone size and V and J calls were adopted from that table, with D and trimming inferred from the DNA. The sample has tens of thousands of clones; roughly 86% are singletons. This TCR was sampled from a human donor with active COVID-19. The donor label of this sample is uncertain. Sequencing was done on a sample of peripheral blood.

For the CDR3, the DNA is TGTGCCAGCAGTTTAATGTGGAGGGACAGGGTTGAAGATGGCTACACCTTC. Its protein is CASSLMWRDRVEDGYTF. The rearrangement joins TRBV28 to TRBJ1-2, with 9 positions matching TRBD1. In germline, CDR1 is MDHEN, CDR2 SYDVKM. CDR3 length: 17 amino acids. Losses at the gene ends were 2 bases for V and 6 bases for J; bases not matched to a gene: 13.